The text below deals with one T cell receptor beta chain. The data belong to a study of blood T cell repertoires in COVID-19. The wider study: Italy, Spain and the United States were the sources of the convalescent and acute COVID-19 samples. Sources were T cells, B-cell-depleted T cells, or PBMCs; the material itself was cDNA or gDNA.

Germline CDR1 is KGHDR and CDR2 is SFDVKD. The CDR3 runs 16 residues. The V gene lost 7 bases and the J gene lost 7 bases, with 22 bases spanning the gap. The authors' processing: Reference gene primer amplification in the assay estimated nucleated cell counts. Method: immunoSEQ multiplex PCR; TCRdb's copy keeps in-frame clones and lacks some. V, J and clone size are taken as reported in that table, and D and trimming were inferred from the DNA itself. Among 50,000 or so clones listed, about 89% were seen once. The TCR sequence derives from a human donor in a cohort sampled during active COVID-19. Sequenced input: peripheral blood. The genes are TRBV24-1 and TRBJ2-1, with D perhaps TRBD2 (6 bases). CDR3 DNA sequence: TGTGCCACCAGCTTTCAGGGAGGCTCGGGTAGGAATGAGCAGTTCTTC. Translation: CATSFQGGSGRNEQFF.